The 13 T cell receptor beta chains listed next were all sequenced from one sample in a study of blood T cell repertoires in COVID-19. Generated by immunoSEQ multiplex PCR, the TCRdb table keeps only in-frame clones and is missing some. The repertoire holds around 300,000 clones, with around nine tenths as singletons. Sequencing was carried out using PBMCs or T cells enriched from blood (not recorded which). These receptors were obtained from a woman aged 55-70 years who had recovered from COVID-19.

The chain joins TRBV7-9 to TRBJ2-4; a possible D gene is TRBD1 (5 bases). Trimming took off 5 bases at V and 0 bases at J, with 20 bases between the two ends. Germline V gene sequence: CDR1 SEHNR, CDR2 FQNEAQ (reference sequence). The CDR3 totals 18 residues. CDR3 sequence (DNA): TGTGCCAGCAGCCCGGTGTGGGGCGGTACACTAGCCAAAAACATTCAGTACTTC. This gives the protein CASSPVWGGTLAKNIQYF.

The table lists this clone with a count of one. The J gene is TRBJ2-1, the V gene TRBV19; the match to TRBD2 covers 9 bases. The CDR3 totals 16 residues. Unmatched junction bases numbered 8, after V lost 4 bases and J lost 4 bases. CDR1 and CDR2 (germline): LNHDA, SQIVND (reference sequence). CDR3 DNA sequence: TGTGCCAGTAGTACCGTGGGCGGGGGGGCGTACAATGAGCAGTTCTTC. This sequence encodes CASSTVGGGAYNEQFF.

CDR3 amino acids: CASSKTGNGQPQHF. For the CDR3, the DNA is TGTGCCAGCAGCAAAACAGGGAATGGTCAGCCCCAGCATTTT. The chain couples TRBV7-9 to TRBJ1-5, with a weak D call TRBD1 (6 bases). There are 14 residues in the CDR3. CDR1 is SEHNR, CDR2 FQNEAQ, per germline (reference sequence). Trimming took 5 bases from V and 6 from J, leaving 14 bases between them.

The CDR3 is CASSPARDRVYEQYF. The CDR3 coding sequence is TGTGCCAGCAGTCCAGCCCGGGACAGGGTTTACGAGCAGTACTTC. The gene calls are TRBV6-6 and TRBJ2-7; 9 bases match TRBD1. CDR3 length: 15 residues. Germline-derived CDR1 and CDR2 are MNHNY and SVGAGI (reference sequence). J was trimmed by 4 bases and V by 5 bases; bases with no gene match: 9.

V gene TRBV6-5 combines with J gene TRBJ1-4, with D tentatively TRBD1 (6 bases). This CDR3 spans 13 amino acids. Germline lookup yields CDR1 MNHEY and CDR2 SVGAGI. Trimming left V 6 bases short and J 4 bases short, with 9 bases between. The CDR3 bases are TGTGCCAGCAGGGACAGCCTTAATGAAAAACTGTTTTTT. This gives the protein CASRDSLNEKLFF.

The rearrangement uses TRBV30 and TRBJ2-5, with D possibly TRBD1 on 6 matching bases. Between the trimmed V and J ends, which lost 3 bases and 3 bases, there was a span of 17 bases. From germline, CDR1 is GTSNPN and CDR2 SVGIG (reference sequence). This CDR3 region has 15 residues. CDR3 in DNA: TGTGCCTGGAGCCTAGCCTGGACAGAGGAAGAGACCCAGTACTTC. It yields the protein CAWSLAWTEEETQYF.

CDR3 amino acids: CASSWGERYEQYF. CDR3 sequence (DNA): TGCGCCAGCAGTTGGGGAGAGCGGTACGAGCAGTACTTC. V is TRBV10-2 and J is TRBJ2-7, with a possible D match to TRBD2 (5 bases). The CDR3 has 13 amino acids. Germline V CDR1 and CDR2: WSHSY, SAAADI. The germline V and J ends were trimmed by 5 bases and 4 bases, with 12 bases remaining between them.

This chain uses TRBV18 with TRBJ2-3, with 10 bases identical to TRBD1. The CDR3 totals 15 residues. Losses at the gene ends were 0 bases for V and 4 bases for J; bases not matched to a gene: 1. The germline CDR1 and CDR2 sequences are KGHSH and LQKENI. In nucleotides, the CDR3 is TGTGCCAGCTCACCACCGGGACAGGGGTCAGATACGCAGTATTTT. Amino acid sequence: CASSPPGQGSDTQYF.

In DNA form, the CDR3 reads TGTGCCAGCAGCCGAAGGGGCCACACTGAAGCTTTCTTT. Translation: CASSRRGHTEAFF. The chain couples TRBV14 to TRBJ1-1; the D gene is possibly TRBD1 (5 bases). This CDR3 is built from 13 residues. Trimming took 4 bases from V and 3 from J, leaving 9 bases between them. Germline V gives CDR1 SGHDN, CDR2 FVKESK.

This sequence joins TRBV7-9 and TRBJ2-7; D possibly corresponds to TRBD1 (6 bases). The CDR3 has 14 amino acids. V was clipped by 6 bases and J by 2 bases, with 14 bases between them. Germline-derived CDR1 and CDR2 are SEHNR and FQNEAQ (reference sequence). In DNA form, the CDR3 reads TGTGCCAGCAGAACAGGGAGTCTTCCCTACGAGCAGTACTTC. Its translation: CASRTGSLPYEQYF.

This chain connects TRBV12-2 to TRBJ1-3; no check of the table's D call, TRBD1, against the DNA was made. TRBV12-2 is a pseudogene locus. This CDR3 is 13 amino acids long. The CDR3 loop reads CASRLNTGNTIYF. For the CDR3, the DNA is TGTGCAAGTCGCTTGAACACCGGAAACACCATATATTTT.

The chain is built from TRBV24-1 and TRBJ1-1; D is unclear. Germline CDR1 is KGHDR and CDR2 is SFDVKD. The CDR3 extends over 13 amino acids. V lost 10 bases and J 0 bases, leaving 11 bases between the germline ends. In DNA, the CDR3 is TGTGCCACTTCGGCTGGGCTGAACACTGAAGCTTTCTTT. Encoded protein: CATSAGLNTEAFF.

This rearrangement joins TRBV19 to TRBJ1-1; 9 positions agree with TRBD1. The CDR3 consists of 13 residues. V shed 7 bases, J shed 11 bases, and the junction held 11 bases outside the gene matches. Looked up from germline, CDR1 is LNHDA and CDR2 is SQIVND (reference sequence). The CDR3 region is CASTRPGDRVAFF. The CDR3 coding sequence is TGTGCCAGTACCAGACCCGGGGACAGGGTTGCTTTCTTT.